This T cell receptor beta chain was observed in a study of cytomegalovirus exposure and HLA in healthy donors. PCR involved 60 Vbeta and 13 Jbeta primers. Generated by immunoSEQ multiplex PCR, the TCRdb table keeps only in-frame clones and is missing some. In the table there are about 160,000 clones, roughly 70% of which are singletons. On this clone: Its cognate antigen is unknown.

Study-wide results and limits: Later analysis indicated greater clonal expansion among HLA-associated TCR beta chains than among equally common other chains.

This CDR3 contains 15 residues. Germline V CDR1 and CDR2: GTSNPN, SVGIG (reference sequence). V dropped 2 bases and J dropped 8 bases, with 18 bases sitting between them. Sequencing was done on a sample of PBMCs. This chain joins TRBV30 and TRBJ1-4; D not resolved. This TCR derives from a woman aged 50 to 60 in good health and CMV-seropositive. Here the CDR3 reads CAWSLNPGLSEKLFF. In DNA, the CDR3 is TGTGCCTGGAGTCTTAACCCAGGACTTTCCGAAAAACTGTTTTTT. The full variable domain, in which reference TRBV30 and TRBJ1-4 provide the parts outside the CDR3, is SQTIHQWPATLVQPVGSPLSLECTVEGTSNPNLYWYRQAAGRGLQLLFYSVGIGQISSEVPQNLSASRPQDRQFILSSKKLLLSDSGFYLCAWSLNPGLSEKLFFGSGTQLSVL.